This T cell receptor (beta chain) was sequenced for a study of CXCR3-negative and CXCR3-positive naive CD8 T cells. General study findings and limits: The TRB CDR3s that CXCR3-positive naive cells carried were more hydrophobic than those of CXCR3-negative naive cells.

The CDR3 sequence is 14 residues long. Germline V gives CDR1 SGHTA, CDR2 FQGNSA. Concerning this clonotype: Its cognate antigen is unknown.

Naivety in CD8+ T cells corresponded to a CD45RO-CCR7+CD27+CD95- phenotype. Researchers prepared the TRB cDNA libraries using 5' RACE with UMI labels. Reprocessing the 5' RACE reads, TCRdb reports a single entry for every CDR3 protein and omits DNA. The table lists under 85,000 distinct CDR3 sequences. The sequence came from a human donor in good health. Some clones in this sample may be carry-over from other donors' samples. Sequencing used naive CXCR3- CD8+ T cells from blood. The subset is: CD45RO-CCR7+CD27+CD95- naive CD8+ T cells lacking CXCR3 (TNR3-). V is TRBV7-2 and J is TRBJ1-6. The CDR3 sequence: CASSLLPTNSPLHF.